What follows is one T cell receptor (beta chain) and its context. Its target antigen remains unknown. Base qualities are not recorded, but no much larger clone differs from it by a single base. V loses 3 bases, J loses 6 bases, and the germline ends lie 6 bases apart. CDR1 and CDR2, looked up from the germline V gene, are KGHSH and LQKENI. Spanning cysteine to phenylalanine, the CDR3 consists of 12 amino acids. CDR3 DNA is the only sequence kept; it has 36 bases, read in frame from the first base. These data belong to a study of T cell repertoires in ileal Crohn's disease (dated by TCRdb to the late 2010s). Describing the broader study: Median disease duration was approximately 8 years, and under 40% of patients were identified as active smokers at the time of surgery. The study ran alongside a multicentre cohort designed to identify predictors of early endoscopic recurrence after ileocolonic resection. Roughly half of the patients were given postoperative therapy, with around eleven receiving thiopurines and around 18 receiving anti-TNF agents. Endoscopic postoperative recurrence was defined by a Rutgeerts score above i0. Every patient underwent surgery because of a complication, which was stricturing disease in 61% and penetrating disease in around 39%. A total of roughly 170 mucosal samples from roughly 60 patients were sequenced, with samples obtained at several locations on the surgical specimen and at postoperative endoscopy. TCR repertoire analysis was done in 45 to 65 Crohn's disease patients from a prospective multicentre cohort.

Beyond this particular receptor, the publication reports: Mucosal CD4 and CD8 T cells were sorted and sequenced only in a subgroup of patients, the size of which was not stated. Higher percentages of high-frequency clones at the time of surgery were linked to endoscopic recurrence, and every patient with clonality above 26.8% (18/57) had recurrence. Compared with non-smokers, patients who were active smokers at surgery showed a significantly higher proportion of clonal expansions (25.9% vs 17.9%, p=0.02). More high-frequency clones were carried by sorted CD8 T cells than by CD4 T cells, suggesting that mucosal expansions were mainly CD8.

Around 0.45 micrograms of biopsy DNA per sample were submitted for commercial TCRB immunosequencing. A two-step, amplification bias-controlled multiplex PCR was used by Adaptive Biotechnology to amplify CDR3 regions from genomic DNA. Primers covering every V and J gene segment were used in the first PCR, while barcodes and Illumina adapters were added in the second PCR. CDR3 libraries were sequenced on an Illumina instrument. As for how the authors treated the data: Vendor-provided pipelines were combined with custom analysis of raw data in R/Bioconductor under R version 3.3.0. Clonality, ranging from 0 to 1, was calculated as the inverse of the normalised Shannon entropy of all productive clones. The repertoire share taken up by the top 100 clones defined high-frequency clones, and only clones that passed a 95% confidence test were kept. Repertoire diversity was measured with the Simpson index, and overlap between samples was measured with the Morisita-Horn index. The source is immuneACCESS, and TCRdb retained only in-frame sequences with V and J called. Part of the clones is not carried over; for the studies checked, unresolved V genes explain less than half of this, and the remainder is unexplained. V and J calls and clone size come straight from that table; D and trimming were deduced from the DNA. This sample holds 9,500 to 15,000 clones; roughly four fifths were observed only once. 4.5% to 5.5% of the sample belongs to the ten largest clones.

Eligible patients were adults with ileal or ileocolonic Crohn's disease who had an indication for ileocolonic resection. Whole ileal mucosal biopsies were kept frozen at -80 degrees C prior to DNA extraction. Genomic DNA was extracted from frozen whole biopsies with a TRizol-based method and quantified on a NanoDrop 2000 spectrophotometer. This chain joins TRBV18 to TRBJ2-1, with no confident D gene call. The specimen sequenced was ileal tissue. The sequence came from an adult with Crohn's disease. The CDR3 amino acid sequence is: CASSPWSNEQFF. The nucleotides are TGTGCCAGCTCACCCTGGAGCAATGAGCAGTTCTTC. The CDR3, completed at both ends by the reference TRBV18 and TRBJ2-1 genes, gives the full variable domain NAGVMQNPRHLVRRRGQEARLRCSPMKGHSHVYWYRQLPEEGLKFMVYLQKENIIDESGMPKERFSAEFPKEGPSILRIQQVVRGDSAAYFCASSPWSNEQFFGPGTRLTVL.